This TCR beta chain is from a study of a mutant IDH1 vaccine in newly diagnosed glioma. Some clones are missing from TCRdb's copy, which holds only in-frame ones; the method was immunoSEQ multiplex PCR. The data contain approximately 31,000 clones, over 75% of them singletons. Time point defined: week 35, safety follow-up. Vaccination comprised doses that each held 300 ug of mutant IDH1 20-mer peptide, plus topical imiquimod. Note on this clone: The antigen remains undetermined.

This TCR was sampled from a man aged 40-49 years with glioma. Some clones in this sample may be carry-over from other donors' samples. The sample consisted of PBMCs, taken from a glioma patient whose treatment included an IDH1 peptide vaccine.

DNA of the CDR3: TGTGCCAGTAAACGGGACTCTGGAAACACCATATATTTT. Its translation: CASKRDSGNTIYF. This sequence joins TRBV19 and TRBJ1-3; no reliable D call. Trimming shortened V by 7 bases and J by 0 bases, and 7 bases separated the two germline ends. Germline CDR1 is LNHDA and CDR2 is SQIVND (reference sequence). This CDR3 has 13 amino acids.